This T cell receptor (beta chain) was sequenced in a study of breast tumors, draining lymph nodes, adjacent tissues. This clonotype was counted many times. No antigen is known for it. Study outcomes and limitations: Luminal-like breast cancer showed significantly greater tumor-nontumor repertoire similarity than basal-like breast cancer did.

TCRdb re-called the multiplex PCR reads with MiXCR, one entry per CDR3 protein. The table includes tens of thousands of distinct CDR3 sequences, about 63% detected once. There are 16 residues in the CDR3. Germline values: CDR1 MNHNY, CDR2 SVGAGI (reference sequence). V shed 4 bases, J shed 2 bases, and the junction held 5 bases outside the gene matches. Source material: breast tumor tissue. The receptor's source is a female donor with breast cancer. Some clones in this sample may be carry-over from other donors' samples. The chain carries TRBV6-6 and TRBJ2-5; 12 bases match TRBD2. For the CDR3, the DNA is TGTGCCAGCAGTTGGAGACTAGCGGGAGTTCAAGAGACCCAGTACTTC. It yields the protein CASSWRLAGVQETQYF.